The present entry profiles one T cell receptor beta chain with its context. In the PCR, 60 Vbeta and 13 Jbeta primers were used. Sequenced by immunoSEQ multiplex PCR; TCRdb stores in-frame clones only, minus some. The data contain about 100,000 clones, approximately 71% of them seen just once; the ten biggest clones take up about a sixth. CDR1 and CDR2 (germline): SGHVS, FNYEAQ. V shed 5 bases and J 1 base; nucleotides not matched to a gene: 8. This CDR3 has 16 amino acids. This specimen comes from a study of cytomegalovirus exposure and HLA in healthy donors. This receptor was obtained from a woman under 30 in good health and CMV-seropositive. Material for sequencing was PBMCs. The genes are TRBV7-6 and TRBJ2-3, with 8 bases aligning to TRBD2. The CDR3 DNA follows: TGTGCCAGCAGCCGGAGCGGGAGCACTGGCACAGATACGCAGTATTTT. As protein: CASSRSGSTGTDTQYF.